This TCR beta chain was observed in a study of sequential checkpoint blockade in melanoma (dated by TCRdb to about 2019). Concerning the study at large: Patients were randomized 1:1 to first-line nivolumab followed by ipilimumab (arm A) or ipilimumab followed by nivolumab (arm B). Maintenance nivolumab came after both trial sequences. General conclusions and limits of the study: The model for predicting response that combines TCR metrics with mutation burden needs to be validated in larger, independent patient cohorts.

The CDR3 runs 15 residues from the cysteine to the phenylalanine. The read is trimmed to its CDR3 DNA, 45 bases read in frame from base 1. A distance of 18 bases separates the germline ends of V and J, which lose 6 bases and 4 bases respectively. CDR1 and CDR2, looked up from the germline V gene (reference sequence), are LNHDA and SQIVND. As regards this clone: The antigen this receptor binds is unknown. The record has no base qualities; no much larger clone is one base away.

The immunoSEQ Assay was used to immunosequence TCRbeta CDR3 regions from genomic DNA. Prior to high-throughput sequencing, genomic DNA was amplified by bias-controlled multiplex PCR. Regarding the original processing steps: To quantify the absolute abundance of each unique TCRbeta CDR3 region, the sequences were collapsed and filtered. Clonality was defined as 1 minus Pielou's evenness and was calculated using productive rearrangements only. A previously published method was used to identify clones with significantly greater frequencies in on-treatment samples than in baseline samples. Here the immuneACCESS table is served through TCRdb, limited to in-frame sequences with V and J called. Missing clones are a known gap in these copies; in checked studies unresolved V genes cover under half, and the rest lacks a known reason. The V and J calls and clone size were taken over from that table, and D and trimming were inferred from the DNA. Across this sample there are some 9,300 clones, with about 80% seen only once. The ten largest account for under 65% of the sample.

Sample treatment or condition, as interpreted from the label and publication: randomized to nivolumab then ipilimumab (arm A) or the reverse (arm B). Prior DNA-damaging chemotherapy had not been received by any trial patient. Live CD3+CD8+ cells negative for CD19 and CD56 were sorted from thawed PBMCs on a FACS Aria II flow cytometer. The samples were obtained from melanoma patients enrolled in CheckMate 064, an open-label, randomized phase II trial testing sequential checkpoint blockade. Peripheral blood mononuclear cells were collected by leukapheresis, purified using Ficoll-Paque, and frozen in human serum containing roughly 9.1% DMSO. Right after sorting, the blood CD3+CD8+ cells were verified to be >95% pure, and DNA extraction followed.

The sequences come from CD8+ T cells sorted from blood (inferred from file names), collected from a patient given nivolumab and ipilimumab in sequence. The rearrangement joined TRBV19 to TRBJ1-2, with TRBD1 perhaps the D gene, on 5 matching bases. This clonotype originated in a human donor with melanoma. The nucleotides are TGTGCCAGTAGCCCCTCCCCGACAGTCCCCTATGGCTACACCTTC. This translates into CASSPSPTVPYGYTF.